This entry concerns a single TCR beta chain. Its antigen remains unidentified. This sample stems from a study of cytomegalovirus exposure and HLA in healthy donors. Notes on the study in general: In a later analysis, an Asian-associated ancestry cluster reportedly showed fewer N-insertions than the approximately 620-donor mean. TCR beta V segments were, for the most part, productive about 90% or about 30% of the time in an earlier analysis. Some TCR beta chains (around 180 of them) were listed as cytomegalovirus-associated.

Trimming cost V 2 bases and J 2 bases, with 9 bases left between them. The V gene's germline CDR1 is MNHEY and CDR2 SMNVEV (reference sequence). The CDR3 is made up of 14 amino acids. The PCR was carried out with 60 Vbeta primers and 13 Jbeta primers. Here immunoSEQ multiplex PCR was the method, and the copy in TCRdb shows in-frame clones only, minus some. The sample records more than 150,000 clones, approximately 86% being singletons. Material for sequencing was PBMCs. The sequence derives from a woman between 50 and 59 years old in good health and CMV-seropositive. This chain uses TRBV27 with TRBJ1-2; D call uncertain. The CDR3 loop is CASSLGPGNYGYTF. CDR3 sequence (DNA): TGTGCCAGCAGTTTAGGGCCGGGGAACTATGGCTACACCTTC.